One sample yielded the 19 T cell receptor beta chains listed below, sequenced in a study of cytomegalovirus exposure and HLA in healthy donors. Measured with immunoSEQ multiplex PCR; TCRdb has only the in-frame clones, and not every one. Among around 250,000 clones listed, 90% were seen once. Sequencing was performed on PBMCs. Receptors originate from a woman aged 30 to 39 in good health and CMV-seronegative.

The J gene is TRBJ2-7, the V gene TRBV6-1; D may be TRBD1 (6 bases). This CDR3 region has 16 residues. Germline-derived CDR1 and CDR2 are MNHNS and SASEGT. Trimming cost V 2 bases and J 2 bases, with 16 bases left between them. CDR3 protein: CASSEIRQASPYEQYF. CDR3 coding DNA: TGTGCCAGCAGTGAAATCCGACAGGCTAGCCCCTACGAGCAGTACTTC.

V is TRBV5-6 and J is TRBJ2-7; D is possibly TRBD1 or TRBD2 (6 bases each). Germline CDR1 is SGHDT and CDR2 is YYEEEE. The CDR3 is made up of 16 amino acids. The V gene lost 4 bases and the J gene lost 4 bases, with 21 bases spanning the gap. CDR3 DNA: TGTGCCAGCAGCCCGTCCGGGGGCCAGGGGAGGTACGAGCAGTACTTC. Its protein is CASSPSGGQGRYEQYF. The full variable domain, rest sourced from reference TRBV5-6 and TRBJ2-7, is DAGVTQSPTHLIKTRGQQVTLRCSPKSGHDTVSWYQQALGQGPQFIFQYYEEEERQRGNFPDRFSGHQFPNYSSELNVNALLLGDSALYLCASSPSGGQGRYEQYFGPGTRLTVT.

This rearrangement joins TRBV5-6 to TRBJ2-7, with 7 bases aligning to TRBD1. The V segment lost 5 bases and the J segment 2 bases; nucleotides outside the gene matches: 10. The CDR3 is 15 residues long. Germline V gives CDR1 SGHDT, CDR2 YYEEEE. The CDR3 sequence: CASRTGAGGTYEQYF. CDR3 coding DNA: TGTGCCAGCAGAACCGGCGCAGGGGGAACCTACGAGCAGTACTTC.

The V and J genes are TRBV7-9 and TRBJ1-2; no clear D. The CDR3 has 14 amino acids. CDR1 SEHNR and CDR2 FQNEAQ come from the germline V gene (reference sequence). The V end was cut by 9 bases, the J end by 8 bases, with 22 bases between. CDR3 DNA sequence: TGTGCCAGTAGTACCGCGCCGGTGATGCGGGGCTACACCTTC. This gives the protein CASSTAPVMRGYTF. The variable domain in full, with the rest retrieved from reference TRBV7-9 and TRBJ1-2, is DTGVSQNPRHKITKRGQNVTFRCDPISEHNRLYWYRQTLGQGPEFLTYFQNEAQLEKSRLLSDRFSAERPKGSFSTLEIQRTEQGDSAMYLCASSTAPVMRGYTFGSGTRLTVV.

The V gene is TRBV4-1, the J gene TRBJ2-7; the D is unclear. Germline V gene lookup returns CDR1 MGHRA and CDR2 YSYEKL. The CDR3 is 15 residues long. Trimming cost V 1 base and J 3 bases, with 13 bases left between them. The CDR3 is CASSQVYTQRYEQYF. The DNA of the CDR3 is TGCGCCAGCAGCCAAGTTTACACTCAGCGCTACGAGCAGTACTTC.

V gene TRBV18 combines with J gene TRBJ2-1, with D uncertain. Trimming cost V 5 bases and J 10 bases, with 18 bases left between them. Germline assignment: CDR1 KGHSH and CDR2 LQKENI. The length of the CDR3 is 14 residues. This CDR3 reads CASSFSGPQEEQFF. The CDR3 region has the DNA TGTGCCAGCTCATTTTCCGGGCCCCAAGAGGAGCAGTTCTTC.

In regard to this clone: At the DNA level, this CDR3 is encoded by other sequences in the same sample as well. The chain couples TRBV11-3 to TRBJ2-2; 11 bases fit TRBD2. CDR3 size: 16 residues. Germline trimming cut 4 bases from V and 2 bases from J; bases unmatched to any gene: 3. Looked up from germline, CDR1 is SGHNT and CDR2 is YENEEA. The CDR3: CASSSGLAGNTGELFF. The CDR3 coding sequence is TGTGCCAGCAGCTCCGGACTAGCGGGCAACACCGGGGAGCTGTTTTTT.

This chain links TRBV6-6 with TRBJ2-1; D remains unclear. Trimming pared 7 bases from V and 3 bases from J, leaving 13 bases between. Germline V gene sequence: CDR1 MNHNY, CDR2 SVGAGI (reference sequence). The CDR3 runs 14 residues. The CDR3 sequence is CASIAQVGYNEQFF. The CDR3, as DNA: TGTGCCAGCATCGCCCAGGTGGGCTACAATGAGCAGTTCTTC.

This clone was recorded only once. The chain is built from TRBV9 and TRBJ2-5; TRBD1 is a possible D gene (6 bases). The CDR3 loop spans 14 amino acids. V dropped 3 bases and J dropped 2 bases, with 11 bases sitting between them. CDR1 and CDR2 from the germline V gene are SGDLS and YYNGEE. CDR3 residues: CASSGSGAQETQYF. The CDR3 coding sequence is TGTGCCAGCAGCGGATCAGGGGCACAAGAGACCCAGTACTTC.

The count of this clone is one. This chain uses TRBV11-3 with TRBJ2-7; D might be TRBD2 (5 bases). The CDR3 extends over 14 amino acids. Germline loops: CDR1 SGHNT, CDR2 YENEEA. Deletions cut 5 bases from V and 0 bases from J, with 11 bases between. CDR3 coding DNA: TGTGCCAGCAGCCACCAAGGGAGCTCCTACGAGCAGTACTTC. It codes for CASSHQGSSYEQYF.

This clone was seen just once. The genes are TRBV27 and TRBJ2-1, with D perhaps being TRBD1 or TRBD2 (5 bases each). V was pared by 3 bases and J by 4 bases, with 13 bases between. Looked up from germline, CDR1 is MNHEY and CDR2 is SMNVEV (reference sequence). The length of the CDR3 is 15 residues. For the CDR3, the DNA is TGTGCCAGCAGTTTTCAGCCGGGACCTTACAATGAGCAGTTCTTC. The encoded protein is CASSFQPGPYNEQFF.

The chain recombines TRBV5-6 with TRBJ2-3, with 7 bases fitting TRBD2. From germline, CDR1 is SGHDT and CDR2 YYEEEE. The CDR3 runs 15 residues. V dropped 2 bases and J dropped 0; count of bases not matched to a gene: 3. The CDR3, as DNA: TGTGCCAGCAGCTTCGGGAGGCGAAGCACAGATACGCAGTATTTT. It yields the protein CASSFGRRSTDTQYF.

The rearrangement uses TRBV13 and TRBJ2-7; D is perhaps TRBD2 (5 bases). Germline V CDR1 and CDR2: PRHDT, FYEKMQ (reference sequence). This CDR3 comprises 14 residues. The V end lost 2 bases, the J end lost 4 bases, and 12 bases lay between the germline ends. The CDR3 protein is CASSLFRGGYEQYF. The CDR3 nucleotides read TGTGCCAGCAGCTTATTTCGGGGTGGGTACGAGCAGTACTTC.

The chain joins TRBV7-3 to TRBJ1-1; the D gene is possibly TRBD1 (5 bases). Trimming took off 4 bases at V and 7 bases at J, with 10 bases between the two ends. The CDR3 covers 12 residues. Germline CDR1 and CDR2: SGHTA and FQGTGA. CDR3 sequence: CASSSQGDEAFF. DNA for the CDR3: TGTGCCAGCAGCTCGCAGGGAGATGAAGCTTTCTTT.

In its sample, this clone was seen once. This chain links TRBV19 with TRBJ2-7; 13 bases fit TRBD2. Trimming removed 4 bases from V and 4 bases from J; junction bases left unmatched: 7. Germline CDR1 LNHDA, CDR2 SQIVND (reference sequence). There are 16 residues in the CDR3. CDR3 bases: TGTGCCAGTAGTAAACTACTAGCGGGAGGGAGGTACGAGCAGTACTTC. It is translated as CASSKLLAGGRYEQYF.

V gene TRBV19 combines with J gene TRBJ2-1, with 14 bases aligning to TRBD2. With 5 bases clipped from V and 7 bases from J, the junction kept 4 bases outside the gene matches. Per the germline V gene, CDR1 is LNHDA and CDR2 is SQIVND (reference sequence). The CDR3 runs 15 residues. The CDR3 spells CASSGTSGSMNEQFF. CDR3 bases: TGTGCCAGTAGTGGGACTAGCGGGAGTATGAATGAGCAGTTCTTC.

CDR3 DNA: TGTGCCAGCAGCTTGGGTACAGGGGGCTATGGCTACACCTTC. Its translation: CASSLGTGGYGYTF. V is TRBV5-5 and J is TRBJ1-2; the match to TRBD1 covers 8 bases. The V gene's germline CDR1 is SGHKS and CDR2 YYEKEE (reference sequence). The CDR3 is 14 residues long. The V and J ends lost 0 bases and 4 bases, in that order; junction bases with no gene match: 2. The full variable domain, rest sourced from reference TRBV5-5 and TRBJ1-2, is DAGVTQSPTHLIKTRGQQVTLRCSPISGHKSVSWYQQVLGQGPQFIFQYYEKEERGRGNFPDRFSARQFPNYSSELNVNALLLGDSALYLCASSLGTGGYGYTFGSGTRLTVV.

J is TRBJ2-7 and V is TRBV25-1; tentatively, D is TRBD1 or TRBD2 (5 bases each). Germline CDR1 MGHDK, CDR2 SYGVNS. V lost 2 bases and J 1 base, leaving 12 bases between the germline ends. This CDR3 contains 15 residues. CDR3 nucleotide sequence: TGTGCCAGCAGTGAACCAAGGGACCGTTCCTACGAGCAGTACTTC. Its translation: CASSEPRDRSYEQYF.

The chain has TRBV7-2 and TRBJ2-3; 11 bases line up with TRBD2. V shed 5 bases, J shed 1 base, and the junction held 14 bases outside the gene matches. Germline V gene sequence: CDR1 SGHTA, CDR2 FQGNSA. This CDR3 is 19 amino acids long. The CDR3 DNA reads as TGTGCCAGCAGCGCGGGACGGGGACTAGCGGAAGGGGGCACAGATACGCAGTATTTT. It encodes CASSAGRGLAEGGTDTQYF. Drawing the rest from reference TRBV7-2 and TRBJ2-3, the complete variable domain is GAGVSQSPSNKVTEKGKDVELRCDPISGHTALYWYRQSLGQGLEFLIYFQGNSAPDKSGLPSDRFSAERTGGSVSTLTIQRTQQEDSAVYLCASSAGRGLAEGGTDTQYFGPGTRLTVL.